A selection of T cell receptor beta chains follows, all from one sample in a study of shared clonotypes between healthy human individuals. TCRdb keeps only in-frame clones here, not all; method: immunoSEQ multiplex PCR. The sample lists 2 million to 3 million clones, approximately 94% occurring once. Source material: naive CD4+ T cells from PBMCs. The receptors originated from a man aged 18 to 30 in good health. Some clones in this sample may be carry-over from other donors' samples. Both conserved end residues are part of each CDR3.

j_gene: TRBJ2-7
v_gene: TRBV29-1
CDR3aa: CSVERQYEQYF

j_gene: TRBJ1-1
v_gene: TRBV7-8
CDR3aa: CASSLPRTGNTEAFF

j_gene: TRBJ2-1
v_gene: TRBV19
CDR3aa: CASRMGSRLPGEQFF

j_gene: TRBJ1-1
v_gene: TRBV2
CDR3aa: CASSENRGEAFF

j_gene: TRBJ2-1
v_gene: TRBV5-1
CDR3aa: CASSPPVGTSGMDEQFF

j_gene: TRBJ2-1
v_gene: TRBV18
CDR3aa: CASSLSGNSYNEQFF

j_gene: TRBJ2-7
v_gene: TRBV9
CDR3aa: CASSRDPSYEQYF

j_gene: TRBJ2-7
v_gene: TRBV7-2
CDR3aa: CASSLAFTRSGSFLREQYF

j_gene: TRBJ2-1
v_gene: TRBV6-1
CDR3aa: CASSARAGRTHNEQFF

j_gene: TRBJ2-2
v_gene: TRBV10-1
CDR3aa: CASSESKRYTGELFF

j_gene: TRBJ2-2
v_gene: TRBV5-1
CDR3aa: CASSLYTRGGSNTGELFF

j_gene: TRBJ1-5
v_gene: TRBV27
CDR3aa: CASSPPTGGGNQPQHF

j_gene: TRBJ2-3
v_gene: TRBV5-1
CDR3aa: CASSLVKPTDTQYF

j_gene: TRBJ2-3
v_gene: TRBV7-9
CDR3aa: CAGSRLDTQYF

j_gene: TRBJ2-3
v_gene: TRBV6-5
CDR3aa: CASSLSGRFTDTQYF

j_gene: TRBJ2-2
v_gene: TRBV27
CDR3aa: CASSFRTGTSNTGELFF

j_gene: TRBJ2-7
v_gene: TRBV7-8
CDR3aa: CASSLVQSYSYEQYF

j_gene: TRBJ2-2
v_gene: TRBV7-9
CDR3aa: CASSSQRQGLETGELFF

j_gene: TRBJ1-2
v_gene: TRBV4-1
CDR3aa: CASRYTDARVDYGYTF

j_gene: TRBJ2-5
v_gene: TRBV30
CDR3aa: CAWSVRVRGGETQYF

j_gene: TRBJ2-7
v_gene: TRBV7-8
CDR3aa: CASSLGLRGEQYF

j_gene: TRBJ2-7
v_gene: TRBV5-1
CDR3aa: CASSLVASASYEQYF

j_gene: TRBJ2-3
v_gene: TRBV5-1
CDR3aa: CASSSDRPADTQYF

j_gene: TRBJ2-3
v_gene: TRBV2
CDR3aa: CASSVLDTQYF

j_gene: TRBJ2-5
v_gene: TRBV9
CDR3aa: CASTPFTDQETQYF

j_gene: TRBJ1-2
v_gene: TRBV6-1
CDR3aa: CASSVRGPYGYTF

j_gene: TRBJ2-3
v_gene: TRBV6-6
CDR3aa: CASSYSVREDTQYF

j_gene: TRBJ1-1
v_gene: TRBV2
CDR3aa: CASSVINGEAFF